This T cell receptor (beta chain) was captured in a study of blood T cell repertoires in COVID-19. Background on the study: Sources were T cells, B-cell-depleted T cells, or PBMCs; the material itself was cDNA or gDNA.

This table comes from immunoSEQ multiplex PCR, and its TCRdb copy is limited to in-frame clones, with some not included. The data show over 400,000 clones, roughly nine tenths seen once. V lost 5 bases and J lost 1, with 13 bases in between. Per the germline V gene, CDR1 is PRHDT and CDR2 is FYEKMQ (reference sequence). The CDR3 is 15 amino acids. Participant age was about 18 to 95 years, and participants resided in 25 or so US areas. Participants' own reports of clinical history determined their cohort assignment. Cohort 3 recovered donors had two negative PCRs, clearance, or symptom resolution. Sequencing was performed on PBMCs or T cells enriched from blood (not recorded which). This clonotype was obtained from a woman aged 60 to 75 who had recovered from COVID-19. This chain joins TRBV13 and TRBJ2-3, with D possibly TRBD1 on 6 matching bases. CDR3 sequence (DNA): TGTGCCAGCAGCAGACAGACAGGACGCACAGATACGCAGTATTTT. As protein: CASSRQTGRTDTQYF.